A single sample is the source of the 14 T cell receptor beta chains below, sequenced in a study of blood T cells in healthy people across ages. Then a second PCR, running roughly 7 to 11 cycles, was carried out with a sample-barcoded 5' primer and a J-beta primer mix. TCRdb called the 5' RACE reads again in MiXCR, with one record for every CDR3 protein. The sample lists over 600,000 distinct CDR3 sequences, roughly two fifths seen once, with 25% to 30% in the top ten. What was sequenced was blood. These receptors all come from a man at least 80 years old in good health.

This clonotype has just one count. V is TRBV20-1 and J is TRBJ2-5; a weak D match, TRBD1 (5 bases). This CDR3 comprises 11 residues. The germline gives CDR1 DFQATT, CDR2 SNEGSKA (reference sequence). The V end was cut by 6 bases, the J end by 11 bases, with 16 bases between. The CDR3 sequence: CSALSGREQYF. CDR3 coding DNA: TGCAGTGCGCTATCAGGGCGTGAGCAGTACTTC.

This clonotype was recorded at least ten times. CDR3 sequence: CASSYLDRASYEQYF. The CDR3 coding sequence is TGTGCCAGCAGTTACTTGGACAGGGCATCCTACGAGCAGTACTTC. This chain joins TRBV6-6 and TRBJ2-7; 8 bases line up with TRBD1. With V trimmed by 1 base and J by 1 base, 3 bases remained unmatched. Germline CDR1 MNHNY, CDR2 SVGAGI (reference sequence). This CDR3 comprises 15 residues.

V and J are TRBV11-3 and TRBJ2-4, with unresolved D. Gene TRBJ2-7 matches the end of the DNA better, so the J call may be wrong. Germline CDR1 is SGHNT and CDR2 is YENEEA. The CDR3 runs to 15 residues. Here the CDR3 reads CASSPGPGTTGEQYF. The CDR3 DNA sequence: TGTGCCAGCAGTCCCGGGCCAGGCACTACGGGCGAGCAGTACTTC.

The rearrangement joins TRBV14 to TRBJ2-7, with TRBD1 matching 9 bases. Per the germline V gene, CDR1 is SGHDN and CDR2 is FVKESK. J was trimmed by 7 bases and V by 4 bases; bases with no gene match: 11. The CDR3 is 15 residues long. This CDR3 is CASSRGTGTTIEQYF. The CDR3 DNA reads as TGTGCCAGCAGCCGTGGGACAGGGACTACGATTGAGCAGTACTTC.

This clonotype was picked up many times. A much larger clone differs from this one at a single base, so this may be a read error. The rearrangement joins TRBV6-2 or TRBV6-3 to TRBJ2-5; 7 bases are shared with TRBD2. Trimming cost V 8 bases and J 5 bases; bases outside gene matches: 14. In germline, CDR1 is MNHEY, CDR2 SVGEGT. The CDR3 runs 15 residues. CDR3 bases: TGTGCCAGCCGAACTGCGGGGAGGGCCGCGGAGACCCAGTACTTC. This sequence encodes CASRTAGRAAETQYF.

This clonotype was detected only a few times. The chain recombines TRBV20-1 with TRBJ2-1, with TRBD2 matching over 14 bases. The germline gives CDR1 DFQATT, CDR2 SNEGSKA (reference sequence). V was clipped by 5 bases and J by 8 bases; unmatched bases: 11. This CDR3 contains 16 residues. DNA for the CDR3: TGCAGTGCTCCCCCCACGGGACTAGCGGGAGACTATGAGCAGTTCTTC. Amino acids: CSAPPTGLAGDYEQFF.

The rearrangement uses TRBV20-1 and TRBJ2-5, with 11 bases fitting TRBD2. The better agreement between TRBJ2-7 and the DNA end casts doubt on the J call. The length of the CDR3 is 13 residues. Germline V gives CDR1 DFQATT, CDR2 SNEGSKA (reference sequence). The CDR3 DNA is TGCAGTGCTAGTCGACTAGCGGGGCACGAGCAGTACTTC. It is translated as CSASRLAGHEQYF.

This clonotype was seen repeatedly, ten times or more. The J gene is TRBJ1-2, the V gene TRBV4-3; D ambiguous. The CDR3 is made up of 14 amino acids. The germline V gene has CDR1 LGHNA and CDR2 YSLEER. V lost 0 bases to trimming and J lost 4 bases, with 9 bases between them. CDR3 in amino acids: CASSQDYSPYGYTF. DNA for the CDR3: TGCGCCAGCAGCCAAGATTACTCGCCCTATGGCTACACCTTC.

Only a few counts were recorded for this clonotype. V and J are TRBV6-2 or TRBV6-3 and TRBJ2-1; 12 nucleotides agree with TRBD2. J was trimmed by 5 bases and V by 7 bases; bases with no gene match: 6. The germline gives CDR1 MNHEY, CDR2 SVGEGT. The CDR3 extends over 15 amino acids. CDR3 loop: CASTNGLAGNNEQFF. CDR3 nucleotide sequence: TGTGCCAGCACCAACGGACTAGCGGGGAACAATGAGCAGTTCTTC.

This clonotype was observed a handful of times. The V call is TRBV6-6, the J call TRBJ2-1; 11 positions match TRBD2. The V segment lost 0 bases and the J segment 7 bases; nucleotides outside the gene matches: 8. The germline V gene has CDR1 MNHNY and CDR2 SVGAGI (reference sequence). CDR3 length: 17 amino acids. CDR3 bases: TGTGCCAGCAGTTACTCTCGGATAGCGGGGGGGCCAAATGAGCAGTTCTTC. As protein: CASSYSRIAGGPNEQFF.

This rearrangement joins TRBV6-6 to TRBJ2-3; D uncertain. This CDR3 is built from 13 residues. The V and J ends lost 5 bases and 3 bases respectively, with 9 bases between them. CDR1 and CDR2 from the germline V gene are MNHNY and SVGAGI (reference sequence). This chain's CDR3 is CASSDTQTDTQYF. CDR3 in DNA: TGTGCCAGCAGTGACACGCAGACAGATACGCAGTATTTT.

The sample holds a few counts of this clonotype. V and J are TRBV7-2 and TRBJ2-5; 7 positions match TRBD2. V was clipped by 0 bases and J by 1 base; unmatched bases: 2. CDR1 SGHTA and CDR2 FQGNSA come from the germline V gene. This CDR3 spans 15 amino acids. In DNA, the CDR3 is TGTGCCAGCAGCTTAGCGGGGGGGTCCCAAGAGACCCAGTACTTC. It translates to CASSLAGGSQETQYF.

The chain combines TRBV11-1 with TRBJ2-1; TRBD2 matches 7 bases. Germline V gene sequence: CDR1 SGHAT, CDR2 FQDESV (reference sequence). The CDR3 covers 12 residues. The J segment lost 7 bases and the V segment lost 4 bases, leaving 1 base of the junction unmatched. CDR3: CASSWGGNEQFF. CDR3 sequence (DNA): TGTGCCAGCAGCTGGGGGGGGAATGAGCAGTTCTTC.

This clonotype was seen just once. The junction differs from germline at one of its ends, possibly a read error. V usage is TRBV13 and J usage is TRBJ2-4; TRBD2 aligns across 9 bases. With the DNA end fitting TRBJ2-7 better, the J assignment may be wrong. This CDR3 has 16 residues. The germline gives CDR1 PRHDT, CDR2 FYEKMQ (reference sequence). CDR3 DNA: TGTACCAGCAGCCCAGATTCTAGCGGGACGTCCTACGAGCAGTACTTC. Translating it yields CTSSPDSSGTSYEQYF.